This T cell receptor (beta chain) is drawn from a study of Ad26.COV2.S vaccination and SARS-CoV-2 variants. About the study: Dosing was one shot or two shots 56 days apart. General study findings and limits: It was vaccine recipients, not placebo recipients, who had the higher spike-specific TCR breadth. Vaccine and placebo recipients had comparable breadth of non-spike TCRs.

The germline CDR1 and CDR2 sequences are MNHEY and SVGAGI. The junction had 3 bases not matched to a gene; V was cut back by 0 bases and J by 3 bases. CDR3 size: 15 residues. TCRdb's copy holds only in-frame clones and misses some; the assay was immunoSEQ multiplex PCR. This table holds around 420,000 clones, roughly 90% found once. Specified treatment: roughly 18 received Ad26.COV2.S at low or high dose, single or two shots; 5 received placebo; per-sample allocation not given. Each sample was drawn 63 days after the first injection (of vaccine or placebo). Worth noting for this clone: The target antigen is unknown.

The sequence came from a person between 18 and 65 years old who received the Ad26.COV2.S COVID-19 vaccine or a placebo. This specimen consisted of peripheral blood, obtained in a trial of Ad26.COV2.S vaccine versus placebo. The gene calls are TRBV6-5 and TRBJ1-1; 8 nucleotides align to TRBD1. CDR3 sequence reads: CASSYSFRGHTEAFF. The CDR3 DNA follows: TGTGCCAGCAGTTACTCATTCAGGGGGCACACTGAAGCTTTCTTT.